What follows are 27 T cell receptor beta chains derived from one specimen sequenced in a study of T-cell memory formation after mild COVID-19. TCRdb re-analysed the 5' RACE reads in MiXCR, keeping a single row per CDR3 protein. The data contain around 310,000 distinct CDR3 sequences, approximately 14% of them singletons. Sequenced sample: PBMCs or a T cell subset sorted from them (not recorded which). The receptors derive from a man aged 18-30 years who had mild COVID-19 (a few samples of this study predate the infection). Cell type and time point are not known.

The chain couples TRBV7-8 to TRBJ2-7; D unresolved. This CDR3 contains 14 residues. V was pared by 0 bases and J by 5 bases, with 11 bases between. Germline CDR1 SGHVS, CDR2 FQNEAQ. The CDR3 DNA follows: TGTGCCAGCAGCTTAGCGCACAAGGAGAACGAGCAGTACTTC. It codes for CASSLAHKENEQYF.

The rearrangement links TRBV6-6 to TRBJ2-5; D may be TRBD2 (5 bases). Trimming pared 6 bases from V and 7 bases from J, leaving 12 bases between. CDR3 length equals 12 residues. Germline V CDR1 and CDR2: MNHNY, SVGAGI (reference sequence). The DNA for the CDR3 is TGTGCCAGCAGGGATCCCAGCGGGACCCAGTACTTC. Its translation is CASRDPSGTQYF.

This clonotype has just a few counts. The V and J genes are TRBV6-6 and TRBJ2-1; D might be TRBD2 (6 bases). In germline, CDR1 is MNHNY, CDR2 SVGAGI (reference sequence). Trimming took 5 bases from V and 10 from J, leaving 12 bases between them. CDR3 length: 12 residues. The DNA of the CDR3 is TGTGCCAGCAGTGCGGTTGGGGGGGAGCAGTTCTTC. The encoded protein is CASSAVGGEQFF.

The sample holds a few counts of this clonotype. This CDR3 fails to terminate in the conserved phenylalanine or tryptophan, so it likely reflects a read error. It is unclear where the CDR3 begins or ends on the DNA, so no DNA is shown, and the CDR3 is as TCRdb lists it. The chain has TRBV21-1 and TRBJ1-1. TRBV21-1 is reported as a pseudogene. The CDR3 spans 8 amino acids, including both terminal residues. The chain's CDR3 is CASSMAGR.

This chain joins TRBV25-1 and TRBJ1-2; no firm D call. Trimming took off 1 base at V and 0 bases at J, with 3 bases between the two ends. The CDR3 extends over 13 amino acids. Germline V gene data show CDR1 as MGHDK and CDR2 as SYGVNS. CDR3 residues: CASSELANYGYTF. The CDR3 coding sequence is TGTGCCAGCAGTGAATTAGCTAACTATGGCTACACCTTC.

The sample holds a few counts of this clonotype. The J gene is TRBJ2-5, the V gene TRBV7-3, with TRBD1 matching over 12 bases. V dropped 5 bases and J dropped 4; count of bases not matched to a gene: 8. This CDR3 contains 16 residues. Per the germline V gene, CDR1 is SGHTA and CDR2 is FQGTGA. CDR3 DNA sequence: TGTGCCAGCAGCCCCGGGACAGGGGGCGAGAGAGAGACCCAGTACTTC. It encodes CASSPGTGGERETQYF.

DNA of the CDR3: TGCAGTGCTAGTAGGGGGACAGGAAACACCATATATTTT. Encoded protein: CSASRGTGNTIYF. The chain joins TRBV20-1 to TRBJ1-3; possible D gene TRBD1, 6 bases. The germline V gene encodes CDR1 DFQATT and CDR2 SNEGSKA (reference sequence). The CDR3 sequence is 13 residues long. The ends were cut back, 3 bases at V and 4 bases at J, with 10 bases in the middle.

Ten or more counts support this clonotype. This chain joins TRBV5-8 and TRBJ2-7; 7 bases match TRBD1. The J segment lost 2 bases and the V segment lost 5 bases, leaving 16 bases of the junction unmatched. The CDR3 is 17 residues long. The germline gives CDR1 SGHTS, CDR2 YDEGEE. The CDR3 DNA reads as TGTGCCAGCAGGCAGGGGGACCTAAATCGTTTAGCCTACGAGCAGTACTTC. This gives the protein CASRQGDLNRLAYEQYF.

This clonotype appeared a few times. The rearrangement joins TRBV5-6 to TRBJ2-7, with D perhaps given as TRBD1 or TRBD2 (5 bases each). The germline CDR1 and CDR2 sequences are SGHDT and YYEEEE. V lost 5 bases, J lost 3 bases, and 9 bases lay in between. The CDR3 loop spans 12 amino acids. The CDR3 nucleotides read TGTGCCAGCAGTATGGGGGTCTACGAGCAGTACGTC. It codes for CASSMGVYEQYV.

J is TRBJ2-5 and V is TRBV4-3; unclear D gene. The germline V gene encodes CDR1 LGHNA and CDR2 YSLEER. Deletions cut 2 bases from V and 0 bases from J, with 10 bases between. The CDR3 contains 15 residues. CDR3 amino acids: CASSQSMGYQETQYF. CDR3 bases: TGCGCCAGCAGCCAATCAATGGGATACCAAGAGACCCAGTACTTC.

This clonotype was seen ten or more times. V gene TRBV5-1 combines with J gene TRBJ2-3, with D perhaps matching TRBD1 or TRBD2 (5 bases each). Germline V CDR1 and CDR2: SGHRS, YFSETQ. V gave up 1 base and J gave up 4 bases, with 7 bases separating them. This CDR3 spans 13 amino acids. For the CDR3, the DNA is TGCGCCAGCAGCTTGTGGGGGTCAGATACGCAGTATTTT. Translation: CASSLWGSDTQYF.

This clonotype has just a few counts. This rearrangement joins TRBV5-5 to TRBJ1-2; D uncertain. V lost 2 bases to trimming and J lost 8 bases, with 16 bases between them. CDR1 is SGHKS and CDR2 is YYEKEE in the germline V gene (reference sequence). The CDR3 loop spans 14 amino acids. The chain's CDR3 is CASSFLESTGGYTF. The CDR3, as DNA: TGTGCCAGCAGCTTCCTCGAGTCCACCGGGGGCTACACCTTC.

This sequence joins TRBV5-1 and TRBJ2-7, with a possible D match to TRBD2 (5 bases). Per germline, CDR1 SGHRS and CDR2 YFSETQ. CDR3 size: 15 residues. V lost 0 bases, J lost 2 bases, and 12 bases lay in between. The CDR3 nucleotides are TGCGCCAGCAGCTTGGCCAGAGGGAACCCCTACGAGCAGTACTTC. Its translation is CASSLARGNPYEQYF.

This clonotype was seen more than once but under ten times. The V call is TRBV9, the J call TRBJ2-7; 12 bases map to TRBD2. Per the germline V gene, CDR1 is SGDLS and CDR2 is YYNGEE. The CDR3 is 15 residues long. V shed 3 bases and J 2 bases; nucleotides not matched to a gene: 3. In DNA, the CDR3 is TGTGCCAGCAGCGATAGGACTAGCGGGACCTACGAGCAGTACTTC. Encoded protein: CASSDRTSGTYEQYF.

This clonotype showed up just a few times. The gene calls are TRBV18 and TRBJ2-3; weak D call: TRBD1 (5 bases). The CDR3 has 13 amino acids. Germline assignment: CDR1 KGHSH and CDR2 LQKENI. V lost 3 bases and J 4 bases, leaving 8 bases between the germline ends. The CDR3 DNA reads as TGTGCCAGCTCACCGGGGCTCCCAGATACGCAGTATTTT. Translated: CASSPGLPDTQYF.

This rearrangement joins TRBV5-6 to TRBJ1-2; no firm D call. CDR1 is SGHDT and CDR2 is YYEEEE in the germline V gene. There are 13 residues in the CDR3. The ends were cut back, 1 base at V and 5 bases at J, with 9 bases in the middle. The CDR3 here is CASSLPQPYGYTF. CDR3 DNA: TGTGCCAGCAGCTTGCCCCAGCCTTATGGCTACACCTTC.

The chain employs TRBV7-3 and TRBJ1-1, with D perhaps matching TRBD1 (5 bases). This CDR3 is 13 amino acids long. With 2 bases removed from V and 6 bases from J, the gap between germline ends came to 10 bases. Germline CDR1 reads SGHTA; CDR2 reads FQGTGA. CDR3 region: CASSLAGDAEAFF. The CDR3 DNA reads as TGTGCCAGCAGCTTAGCTGGGGACGCTGAAGCTTTCTTT.

This clonotype was observed a handful of times. This chain joins TRBV20-1 and TRBJ2-2; D perhaps matches TRBD2 (7 bases). V dropped 6 bases and J dropped 6 bases, with 14 bases sitting between them. This CDR3 spans 13 amino acids. Per germline, CDR1 DFQATT and CDR2 SNEGSKA (reference sequence). The chain's CDR3 is CSAEGGVAGELFF. CDR3 DNA sequence: TGCAGTGCCGAGGGGGGGGTCGCCGGGGAGCTGTTTTTT.

This chain joins TRBV6-5 and TRBJ1-6; D not certain. Germline lookup yields CDR1 MNHEY and CDR2 SVGAGI. The CDR3 extends over 12 amino acids. V dropped 2 bases and J dropped 6 bases, with 2 bases sitting between them. The CDR3 DNA reads as TGTGCCAGCAGTTACGTTAATTCACCCCTCCACTTT. Translation: CASSYVNSPLHF.

The table lists this clonotype with a few counts. The V and J genes are TRBV24-1 and TRBJ2-3, with 7 bases matching TRBD2. The CDR3 runs 13 residues. V trimming: 9 bases; J trimming: 4 bases; junction bases outside the gene matches: 6. Germline CDR1 is KGHDR and CDR2 is SFDVKD. The CDR3 DNA sequence: TGTGCCACCGCCCGGGAGGTGCCAGATACGCAGTATTTT. It codes for CATAREVPDTQYF.

There are a few counts of this clonotype. The rearrangement joins TRBV7-2 to TRBJ2-1; 7 positions match TRBD1. Germline V gene lookup returns CDR1 SGHTA and CDR2 FQGNSA. The CDR3 is made up of 15 amino acids. V trimming: 5 bases; J trimming: 5 bases; junction bases outside the gene matches: 9. CDR3 DNA: TGTGCCAGCAGCCGACCTGGGACAGCAGACAATGAGCAGTTCTTC. Amino acid sequence: CASSRPGTADNEQFF.

This clonotype was picked up many times. The chain recombines TRBV7-7 with TRBJ2-1; the D gene is possibly TRBD2 (6 bases). The ends were cut back, 1 base at V and 6 bases at J, with 13 bases in the middle. Germline-derived CDR1 and CDR2 are SSHAT and FNYEAQ (reference sequence). The CDR3 is 15 residues long. The CDR3 region is CASSLDGTHRNEQFF. The CDR3 bases are TGTGCCAGCAGCTTAGACGGGACTCATCGCAATGAGCAGTTCTTC.

This clonotype was picked up a small number of times. V gene TRBV20-1 combines with J gene TRBJ2-7, with D unresolved. With 5 bases removed from V and 6 bases from J, the gap between germline ends came to 8 bases. Per the germline V gene, CDR1 is DFQATT and CDR2 is SNEGSKA (reference sequence). There are 10 residues in the CDR3. The CDR3 protein is CSASSLEQYF. CDR3 nucleotides: TGCAGTGCTTCCTCCCTCGAGCAGTACTTC.

The chain is built from TRBV7-9 and TRBJ2-7; D may be TRBD1 (5 bases). Trimming stripped 1 base from V and 1 base from J, with 11 bases between. Germline-derived CDR1 and CDR2 are SEHNR and FQNEAQ (reference sequence). CDR3 length: 15 residues. This CDR3 reads CASSLDLGPSYEQYF. CDR3 nucleotide sequence: TGTGCCAGCAGCTTAGATCTGGGGCCGTCCTACGAGCAGTACTTC. Variable domain in full (rest from reference TRBV7-9 and TRBJ2-7): DTGVSQNPRHKITKRGQNVTFRCDPISEHNRLYWYRQTLGQGPEFLTYFQNEAQLEKSRLLSDRFSAERPKGSFSTLEIQRTEQGDSAMYLCASSLDLGPSYEQYFGPGTRLTVT.

This clonotype turned up a few times. The chain has TRBV7-3 and TRBJ1-1; TRBD1 matches 8 bases. V gave up 2 bases and J gave up 3 bases; unmatched junction bases: 5. Germline V gene data show CDR1 as SGHTA and CDR2 as FQGTGA. The CDR3 is 15 amino acids. The CDR3 region has the DNA TGTGCCAGCAGCTTACAGGGGGCCCTGGACACTGAAGCTTTCTTT. Protein: CASSLQGALDTEAFF.

This clonotype was detected many times. Lacking the conserved final phenylalanine or tryptophan, this CDR3 likely reflects a read error. Because the CDR3's place on the DNA is in doubt, the DNA is left out and the CDR3 is given as listed by TCRdb. The chain couples TRBV29-1 to TRBJ1-2. The CDR3 totals 10 residues, both ends included. CDR1 is SQVTM, CDR2 ANQGSEA, per germline. Here the CDR3 reads CSVDSRDFLS.

V usage is TRBV9 and J usage is TRBJ2-7; D is unclear. In germline, CDR1 is SGDLS, CDR2 YYNGEE. The ends were cut back, 5 bases at V and 0 bases at J, with 6 bases in the middle. CDR3 size: 12 residues. CDR3 in amino acids: CASRVSSYEQYV. The CDR3 nucleotides are TGTGCCAGCAGGGTAAGCTCCTACGAGCAGTACGTC.